This T cell receptor beta chain was found in a study of blood T cell repertoires in COVID-19 (dated by TCRdb to the early 2020s). Some background on the complete study: Samples from collaborators originated in the United States, Italy and Spain and spanned both the acute and convalescent phases of COVID-19. A freely available public database, intended as a resource for researchers studying the immune response to SARS-CoV-2, is where the repertoires were released. Where HLA class I and class II types were available, the types were taken from metadata supplied by the sample provider, not from assay-based typing. The dataset comprised deeply sampled blood TCRbeta repertoires from subjects exposed to, actively infected with, or recovered from COVID-19. The material from the prospective study consisted of cDNA or gDNA derived from T cells, B-cell-depleted T cells, or PBMCs. The sample metadata nearly always contained a de-identified subject ID, COVID-19 status, age in years and sex. The samples were drawn from the first 160 participants of the ongoing ImmuneRACE study and from 1,254 subjects provided by 6 global collaborators. Overall study outcomes, separate from this receptor: The amount of clinical and demographic metadata varied by source and participant and was provided uncurated.

The collaborating institutions used their own protocols to collect whole blood in K2EDTA tubes. For TCRbeta analysis, collaborators shipped samples as frozen whole blood, isolated PBMCs, or DNA extracted from either of those sample types. TCRbeta CDR3 regions were amplified from genomic DNA using the immunoSEQ Assay, a bias-controlled multiplex PCR. Per the source publication's procedure: The number of nucleated cells in each sample was estimated by amplification of reference gene primers within the assay. Sequence reads were collapsed and filtered to measure the absolute abundance of every unique TCRbeta CDR3 rearrangement. Productive Simpson clonality was computed per sample as the square root of Simpson's diversity index over productive rearrangements. TCRdb re-hosts the immuneACCESS table, in-frame sequences only. Its copies lack some clones; in the studies checked, an unresolved V gene accounts for under half of them, and the cause for the rest is not known. V and J calls and clone size are copied from that table; D and trimming were computed from the DNA. Recorded for this sample are about 140,000 clones; about nine tenths of them occurred a single time. The ten most abundant clones make up about 10% of the sample.

In the case of this clone: Its antigen specificity is not known. It has no much larger one-base neighbor in the sample; base qualities were not kept.

The CDR3 runs 12 residues from the cysteine to the phenylalanine. The retained sequence is limited to the CDR3, 36 bases, with the frame set at the first base. In the germline V gene, CDR1 corresponds to KGHSH and CDR2 to LQKENI. V and J lose 4 bases and 5 bases, and a span of 8 bases separates them. Sequences were obtained from peripheral blood. This receptor was taken from a woman older than 75 with acute or convalescent COVID-19. The chain is encoded by TRBV18 joined to TRBJ2-5; perhaps TRBD2 is the D gene, with 5 bases matching. CDR3 region: CASSLDLETQYF. The DNA sequence is TGTGCCAGCTCACTGGACTTGGAGACCCAGTACTTC.